The T cell receptor beta chain described here comes from a study of T-cell memory formation after mild COVID-19. Regarding this clonotype: Its antigen is undetermined.

There are 14 residues in the CDR3. V was pared by 2 bases and J by 11 bases, with 4 bases of the junction left unmatched. In germline, CDR1 is DFQATT, CDR2 SNEGSKA (reference sequence). Libraries for TCRalpha and TCRbeta carried sample barcodes and unique molecular identifiers via 5'RACE. MiXCR, applied by TCRdb to the 5' RACE reads, yields one record per CDR3 protein. The table lists under 550,000 distinct CDR3 sequences, roughly 18% of them singletons, with roughly an eighth in the top ten. Study results and limitations: Several responding clones turned up in pre-infection memory, indicating that cross-reactive memory may have taken part. Shrinking CD4+ clones resided mostly in CM and EM, and CD8+ ones in EMRA. Second-wave clones with a day 37 peak had unconfirmed SARS-CoV-2 specificity.

The sequence was collected from an adult woman who had mild COVID-19 (a few samples of this study predate the infection). Cell type and time point are not known. The sample taken for sequencing was PBMCs or a T cell subset sorted from them (not recorded which). V is TRBV20-1 and J is TRBJ1-6, with TRBD1 matching 12 bases. The CDR3 here is CSARPGQGATPLHF. The CDR3 DNA sequence: TGCAGTGCTAGACCGGGACAGGGGGCTACACCCCTCCACTTT.